A selection of T cell receptor beta chains follows, all from one sample in a study of blood T cell repertoires in COVID-19. Profiling relied on immunoSEQ multiplex PCR, and the TCRdb table lists in-frame clones only, not all of them. There are over 50,000 clones in the sample; about nine tenths occur only once, and around 6.9% lies in the top ten. Sequenced sample: peripheral blood. The receptors stem from a man aged 45-65 years with active COVID-19. CDR3s include the opening cysteine and the closing phenylalanine or tryptophan.

>TRBJ2-7|TRBV6-1
CASSEAGQLYEQYF
>TRBJ1-2|TRBV2
CASSRTGGPHYGYTF
>TRBJ2-5|TRBV3-1/TRBV3-2
CASSQVGGSPQETQYF
>TRBJ2-2|TRBV7-6
CASLGTVATGELFF
>TRBJ1-1|TRBV5-1
CASSPSYQGEAFF
>TRBJ1-2|TRBV5-1
CASSPEGAWGYTF
>TRBJ2-5|TRBV11-2
CASSLGLLYQETQYF
>TRBJ2-2|TRBV28
CASSGDRVAATGELFF
>TRBJ1-1|TRBV4-2
CASSQDGGVEAFF
>TRBJ1-6|TRBV18
CASSPDRVNSPLHF
>TRBJ2-2|TRBV5-1
CASRSTAGGANTGELFF
>TRBJ2-7|TRBV27
CASSLQGSYEQYF
>TRBJ2-1|TRBV5-1
CASRETSVHEQFF
>TRBJ1-1|TRBV4-1
CASSQVVGGRMNTEAFF
>TRBJ1-3|TRBV7-2
CASSVTGTTSSGNTIYF
>TRBJ2-1|TRBV27
CASSSAREVFEQFF
>TRBJ2-7|TRBV6-1
CASSEGLAGVYEQYF
>TRBJ2-3|TRBV3-1/TRBV3-2
CASSRLGGGGPRDTQYF
>TRBJ2-3|TRBV5-5
CASSFASTSTDTQYF
>TRBJ1-4|TRBV28
CASSTQVEKLFF
>TRBJ1-6|TRBV29-1
CSVRTGEWNSPLHF
>TRBJ2-1|TRBV27
CASRTGTSGPREFF
>TRBJ2-2|TRBV7-6
CASSLGGQGASGELFF
>TRBJ2-5|TRBV10-2
CASSESRQGTTQYF
>TRBJ1-6|TRBV27
CASGQGGGNSPLHF
>TRBJ2-1|TRBV5-5
CASSGDSYNEQFF
>TRBJ2-7|TRBV5-6
CASSLRRVGEQYF